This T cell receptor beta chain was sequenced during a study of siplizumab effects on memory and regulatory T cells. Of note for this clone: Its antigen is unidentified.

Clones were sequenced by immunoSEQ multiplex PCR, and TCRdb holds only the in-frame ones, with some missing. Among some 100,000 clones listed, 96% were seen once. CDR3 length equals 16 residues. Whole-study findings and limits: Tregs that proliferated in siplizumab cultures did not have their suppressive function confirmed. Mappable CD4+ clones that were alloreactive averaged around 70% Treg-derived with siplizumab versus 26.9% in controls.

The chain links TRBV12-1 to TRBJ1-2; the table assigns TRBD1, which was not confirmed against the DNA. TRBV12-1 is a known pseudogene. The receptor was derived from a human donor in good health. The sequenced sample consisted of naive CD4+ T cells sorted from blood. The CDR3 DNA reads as TGTGCCAGCAGCATACCCGGGACAGGGCCTAACTATGGCTACACCTTC. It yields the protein CASSIPGTGPNYGYTF.